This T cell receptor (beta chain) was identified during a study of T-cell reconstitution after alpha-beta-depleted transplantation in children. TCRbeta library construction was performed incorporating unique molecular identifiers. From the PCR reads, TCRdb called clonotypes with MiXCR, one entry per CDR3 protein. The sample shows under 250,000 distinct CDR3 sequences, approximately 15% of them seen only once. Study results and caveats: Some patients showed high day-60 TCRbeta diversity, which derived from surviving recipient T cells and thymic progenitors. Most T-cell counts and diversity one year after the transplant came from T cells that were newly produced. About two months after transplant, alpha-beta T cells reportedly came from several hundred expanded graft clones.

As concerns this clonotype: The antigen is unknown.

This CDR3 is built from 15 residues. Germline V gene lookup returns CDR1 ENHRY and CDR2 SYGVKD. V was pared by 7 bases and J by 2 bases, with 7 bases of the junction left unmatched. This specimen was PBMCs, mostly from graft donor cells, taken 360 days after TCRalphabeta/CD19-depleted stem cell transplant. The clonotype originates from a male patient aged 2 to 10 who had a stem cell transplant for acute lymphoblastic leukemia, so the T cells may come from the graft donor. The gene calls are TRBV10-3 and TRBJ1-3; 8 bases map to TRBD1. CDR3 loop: CAITPTGGAGNTIYF. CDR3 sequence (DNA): TGTGCCATCACTCCAACAGGGGGTGCTGGAAACACCATATATTTT.